One and the same sample provided the 21 T cell receptor beta chains below, sequenced in a study of Ad26.COV2.S vaccination and SARS-CoV-2 variants. Method: immunoSEQ multiplex PCR; TCRdb's copy keeps in-frame clones and lacks some. Altogether about 350,000 clones are present, around 88% being singletons, with the ten largest covering approximately 12%. The treatment was: 15 to 20 received Ad26.COV2.S at low or high dose, single or two shots; 5 received placebo; per-sample allocation not given. The investigators took samples on day 63 after the first vaccine or placebo injection. The sequencing used peripheral blood, collected in a trial of Ad26.COV2.S vaccine versus placebo. Receptors originate from a person between 18 and 59 years old who received the Ad26.COV2.S COVID-19 vaccine or a placebo.

The chain combines TRBV4-3 with TRBJ2-1, with a possible D match to TRBD2 (6 bases). Germline V gene data show CDR1 as LGHNA and CDR2 as YSLEER. Trimming pared 4 bases from V and 1 base from J, leaving 11 bases between. This CDR3 has 15 residues. Here the CDR3 DNA reads TGCGCCAGCAGCCCAGGAGCGGGTTCCTACAATGAGCAGTTCTTC. It codes for CASSPGAGSYNEQFF.

The V and J genes are TRBV7-9 and TRBJ1-1; 7 bases agree with TRBD1. J gave up 12 bases and V 1 base, and 11 bases lay outside the gene matches. CDR1 and CDR2 (germline): SEHNR, FQNEAQ (reference sequence). The CDR3 length is 14 residues. The CDR3 DNA follows: TGTGCCAGCAGCTTAGGAGGACAGGTCTGGGGAACTTTCTTT. Residues: CASSLGGQVWGTFF.

The V and J genes are TRBV7-6 and TRBJ2-1; D possibly corresponds to TRBD2 (7 bases). Trimming cost V 2 bases and J 8 bases, with 16 bases left between them. Germline V gene data show CDR1 as SGHVS and CDR2 as FNYEAQ. This CDR3 comprises 15 residues. The CDR3 region has the DNA TGTGCCAGCAGCTTAATGGCACAGGGAGGGGATGAGCAGTTCTTC. Translation: CASSLMAQGGDEQFF.

This clone was found once. The chain joins TRBV10-3 to TRBJ1-2; 7 bases map to TRBD1. The CDR3 spans 16 residues. J gave up 8 bases and V 0 bases, and 12 bases lay outside the gene matches. Germline CDR1 and CDR2: ENHRY and SYGVKD. The CDR3 loop is CAISESTGTAIKGYTF. The CDR3 DNA follows: TGTGCCATCAGTGAGTCTACGGGGACAGCAATCAAAGGCTACACCTTC.

The J gene is TRBJ2-1, the V gene TRBV7-9; unclear D gene. The CDR3 has 12 amino acids. Germline V gene sequence: CDR1 SEHNR, CDR2 FQNEAQ (reference sequence). Trimming took off 5 bases at V and 5 bases at J, with 7 bases between the two ends. The CDR3 loop reads CASSPQHNEQFF. CDR3 coding DNA: TGTGCCAGCAGCCCCCAGCACAATGAGCAGTTCTTC. The full variable domain, completed using reference TRBV7-9 and TRBJ2-1, is DTGVSQNPRHKITKRGQNVTFRCDPISEHNRLYWYRQTLGQGPEFLTYFQNEAQLEKSRLLSDRFSAERPKGSFSTLEIQRTEQGDSAMYLCASSPQHNEQFFGPGTRLTVL.

The V gene is TRBV7-8, the J gene TRBJ2-5, with a possible D match to TRBD2 (5 bases). The ends were cut back, 5 bases at V and 8 bases at J, with 18 bases in the middle. CDR1 is SGHVS, CDR2 FQNEAQ, per germline. This CDR3 spans 14 amino acids. The CDR3 loop is CASSLRRLAGTQYF. DNA for the CDR3: TGTGCCAGCAGCCTACGCCGGCTAGCCGGAACCCAGTACTTC. The whole variable domain, remainder taken from reference TRBV7-8 and TRBJ2-5, is GAGVSQSPRYKVAKRGQDVALRCDPISGHVSLFWYQQALGQGPEFLTYFQNEAQLDKSGLPSDRFFAERPEGSVSTLKIQRTQQEDSAVYLCASSLRRLAGTQYFGPGTRLLVL.

The CDR3 spells CASSQVPGVEQYF. In nucleotides, the CDR3 is TGCGCCAGCAGCCAAGTGCCAGGGGTCGAGCAGTACTTC. The chain carries TRBV4-3 and TRBJ2-7; possibly TRBD1 for D (6 bases). The CDR3 consists of 13 residues. V dropped 1 base and J dropped 6 bases, with 10 bases sitting between them. Germline V CDR1 and CDR2: LGHNA, YSLEER.

This clone is a singleton in its sample. The chain combines TRBV23-1 with TRBJ1-4; 12 nucleotides agree with TRBD1. TRBV23-1 is an ORF for which the function is uncertain. V dropped 4 bases and J dropped 4; count of bases not matched to a gene: 16. This CDR3 is built from 20 residues. Written as DNA, the CDR3 is TGCGCCAGCAGTCCGGAAAATCACGGGACAGGGGGCAGCGATAATGAAAAACTGTTTTTT. It translates to CASSPENHGTGGSDNEKLFF.

The V call is TRBV10-3, the J call TRBJ1-6; D not certain. Germline assignment: CDR1 ENHRY and CDR2 SYGVKD. Deletions cut 8 bases from V and 5 bases from J, with 4 bases between. CDR3 length equals 11 residues. Here the CDR3 DNA reads TGTGCCATCTCAGATAATTCACCCCTCCACTTT. Protein: CAISDNSPLHF.

The chain is built from TRBV9 and TRBJ2-3; D is unresolved. Germline V lookup: CDR1 SGDLS, CDR2 YYNGEE. The CDR3 extends over 15 amino acids. The V and J ends lost 0 bases and 2 bases respectively, with 10 bases between them. CDR3 protein: CASSVVVSSTDTQYF. The CDR3 DNA reads TGTGCCAGCAGCGTAGTCGTTAGCTCCACAGATACGCAGTATTTT.

The CDR3 region has the DNA TGTGCCAGTAGTATAGTGGGCATGACAGTTACCCCTTGGAACACTGAAGCTTTCTTT. This gives the protein CASSIVGMTVTPWNTEAFF. The chain has TRBV19 and TRBJ1-1; possibly TRBD1 for D (5 bases). In germline, CDR1 is LNHDA, CDR2 SQIVND (reference sequence). The V end was cut by 1 base, the J end by 1 base, with 22 bases between. The CDR3 has 19 amino acids. Full variable domain (remainder filled in from reference TRBV19 and TRBJ1-1): DGGITQSPKYLFRKEGQNVTLSCEQNLNHDAMYWYRQDPGQGLRLIYYSQIVNDFQKGDIAEGYSVSREKKESFPLTVTSAQKNPTAFYLCASSIVGMTVTPWNTEAFFGQGTRLTVV.

This clone came up a few times. At the DNA level, this CDR3 is encoded by other sequences in the same sample as well. The chain links TRBV19 to TRBJ1-1; D remains unclear. The CDR3 length is 13 residues. Germline V gene data show CDR1 as LNHDA and CDR2 as SQIVND (reference sequence). V was shortened by 6 bases and J by 1 base, with 9 bases between the two germline ends. CDR3 DNA sequence: TGTGCCAGTAGCCTGCAGGAGAACACTGAAGCTTTCTTT. The encoded protein is CASSLQENTEAFF.

The genes are TRBV28 and TRBJ2-7, with 7 bases matching TRBD1. This CDR3 is 12 amino acids long. J was trimmed by 7 bases and V by 5 bases; bases with no gene match: 5. Germline V gene lookup returns CDR1 MDHEN and CDR2 SYDVKM. CDR3 protein: CASSTGVWEQYF. The DNA of the CDR3 is TGTGCCAGCAGTACAGGGGTGTGGGAGCAGTACTTC.

The rearrangement joins TRBV6-6 to TRBJ1-4; D perhaps matches TRBD1 (5 bases). The CDR3 extends over 15 amino acids. Germline-derived CDR1 and CDR2 are MNHNY and SVGAGI (reference sequence). V dropped 2 bases and J dropped 3 bases, with 10 bases sitting between them. The chain's CDR3 is CASSYGAPPNEKLFF. For the CDR3, the DNA is TGTGCCAGCAGTTACGGGGCGCCACCTAATGAAAAACTGTTTTTT.

This chain links TRBV19 with TRBJ2-3; 10 bases line up with TRBD2. V was pared by 7 bases and J by 4 bases, with 5 bases of the junction left unmatched. This CDR3 region has 14 residues. Germline loops: CDR1 LNHDA, CDR2 SQIVND (reference sequence). This CDR3 is CASKGAGGPDTQYF. DNA of the CDR3: TGTGCCAGTAAGGGAGCGGGAGGGCCAGATACGCAGTATTTT.

The genes are TRBV19 and TRBJ2-5; TRBD1 is a possible D gene (6 bases). Trimming took off 1 base at V and 4 bases at J, with 19 bases between the two ends. The germline CDR1 and CDR2 sequences are LNHDA and SQIVND (reference sequence). The CDR3 runs to 17 residues. In DNA form, the CDR3 reads TGTGCCAGTAGTATAGTGGCCCCCGCAGGGGATGGAGAGACCCAGTACTTC. Protein sequence: CASSIVAPAGDGETQYF.

The chain joins TRBV4-1 to TRBJ2-1, with 8 bases matching TRBD2. There are 14 residues in the CDR3. Per germline, CDR1 MGHRA and CDR2 YSYEKL. V was clipped by 1 base and J by 7 bases; unmatched bases: 3. As DNA, the CDR3 is TGCGCCAGCAGCCAAGCCCAGCGGGGGAATGAGCAGTTCTTC. Protein: CASSQAQRGNEQFF.

V is TRBV28 and J is TRBJ2-7, with 7 bases that match TRBD2. Trimming removed 3 bases from V and 6 bases from J; junction bases left unmatched: 2. Germline V gene lookup returns CDR1 MDHEN and CDR2 SYDVKM. CDR3 length: 12 residues. CDR3 coding DNA: TGTGCCAGCAGTTTGTGGGGGGGCGAGCAGTACTTC. It specifies CASSLWGGEQYF.

This chain links TRBV5-1 with TRBJ2-7; D ambiguous. The V end lost 0 bases, the J end lost 3 bases, and 7 bases lay between the germline ends. The CDR3 has 13 amino acids. The germline V gene encodes CDR1 SGHRS and CDR2 YFSETQ. The CDR3 nucleotides read TGCGCCAGCAGCTTGGGCGGCCGCTACGAGCAGTACTTC. Translation gives CASSLGGRYEQYF.

The chain has TRBV14 and TRBJ1-2; D gene ambiguous. CDR1 and CDR2 from the germline V gene are SGHDN and FVKESK. The CDR3 spans 13 residues. The V end lost 1 base, the J end lost 8 bases, and 11 bases lay between the germline ends. In nucleotides, the CDR3 is TGTGCCAGCAGCCAAGGGAGAACGGGGGGCTACACCTTC. It codes for CASSQGRTGGYTF.

The rearrangement uses TRBV7-2 and TRBJ2-1, with D maybe TRBD1 (5 bases). The germline CDR1 and CDR2 sequences are SGHTA and FQGNSA. Trimming pared 2 bases from V and 3 bases from J, leaving 5 bases between. The CDR3 is 13 residues long. The chain's CDR3 is CASSLTGYNEQFF. The CDR3 DNA sequence: TGTGCCAGCAGCTTAACAGGCTACAATGAGCAGTTCTTC.